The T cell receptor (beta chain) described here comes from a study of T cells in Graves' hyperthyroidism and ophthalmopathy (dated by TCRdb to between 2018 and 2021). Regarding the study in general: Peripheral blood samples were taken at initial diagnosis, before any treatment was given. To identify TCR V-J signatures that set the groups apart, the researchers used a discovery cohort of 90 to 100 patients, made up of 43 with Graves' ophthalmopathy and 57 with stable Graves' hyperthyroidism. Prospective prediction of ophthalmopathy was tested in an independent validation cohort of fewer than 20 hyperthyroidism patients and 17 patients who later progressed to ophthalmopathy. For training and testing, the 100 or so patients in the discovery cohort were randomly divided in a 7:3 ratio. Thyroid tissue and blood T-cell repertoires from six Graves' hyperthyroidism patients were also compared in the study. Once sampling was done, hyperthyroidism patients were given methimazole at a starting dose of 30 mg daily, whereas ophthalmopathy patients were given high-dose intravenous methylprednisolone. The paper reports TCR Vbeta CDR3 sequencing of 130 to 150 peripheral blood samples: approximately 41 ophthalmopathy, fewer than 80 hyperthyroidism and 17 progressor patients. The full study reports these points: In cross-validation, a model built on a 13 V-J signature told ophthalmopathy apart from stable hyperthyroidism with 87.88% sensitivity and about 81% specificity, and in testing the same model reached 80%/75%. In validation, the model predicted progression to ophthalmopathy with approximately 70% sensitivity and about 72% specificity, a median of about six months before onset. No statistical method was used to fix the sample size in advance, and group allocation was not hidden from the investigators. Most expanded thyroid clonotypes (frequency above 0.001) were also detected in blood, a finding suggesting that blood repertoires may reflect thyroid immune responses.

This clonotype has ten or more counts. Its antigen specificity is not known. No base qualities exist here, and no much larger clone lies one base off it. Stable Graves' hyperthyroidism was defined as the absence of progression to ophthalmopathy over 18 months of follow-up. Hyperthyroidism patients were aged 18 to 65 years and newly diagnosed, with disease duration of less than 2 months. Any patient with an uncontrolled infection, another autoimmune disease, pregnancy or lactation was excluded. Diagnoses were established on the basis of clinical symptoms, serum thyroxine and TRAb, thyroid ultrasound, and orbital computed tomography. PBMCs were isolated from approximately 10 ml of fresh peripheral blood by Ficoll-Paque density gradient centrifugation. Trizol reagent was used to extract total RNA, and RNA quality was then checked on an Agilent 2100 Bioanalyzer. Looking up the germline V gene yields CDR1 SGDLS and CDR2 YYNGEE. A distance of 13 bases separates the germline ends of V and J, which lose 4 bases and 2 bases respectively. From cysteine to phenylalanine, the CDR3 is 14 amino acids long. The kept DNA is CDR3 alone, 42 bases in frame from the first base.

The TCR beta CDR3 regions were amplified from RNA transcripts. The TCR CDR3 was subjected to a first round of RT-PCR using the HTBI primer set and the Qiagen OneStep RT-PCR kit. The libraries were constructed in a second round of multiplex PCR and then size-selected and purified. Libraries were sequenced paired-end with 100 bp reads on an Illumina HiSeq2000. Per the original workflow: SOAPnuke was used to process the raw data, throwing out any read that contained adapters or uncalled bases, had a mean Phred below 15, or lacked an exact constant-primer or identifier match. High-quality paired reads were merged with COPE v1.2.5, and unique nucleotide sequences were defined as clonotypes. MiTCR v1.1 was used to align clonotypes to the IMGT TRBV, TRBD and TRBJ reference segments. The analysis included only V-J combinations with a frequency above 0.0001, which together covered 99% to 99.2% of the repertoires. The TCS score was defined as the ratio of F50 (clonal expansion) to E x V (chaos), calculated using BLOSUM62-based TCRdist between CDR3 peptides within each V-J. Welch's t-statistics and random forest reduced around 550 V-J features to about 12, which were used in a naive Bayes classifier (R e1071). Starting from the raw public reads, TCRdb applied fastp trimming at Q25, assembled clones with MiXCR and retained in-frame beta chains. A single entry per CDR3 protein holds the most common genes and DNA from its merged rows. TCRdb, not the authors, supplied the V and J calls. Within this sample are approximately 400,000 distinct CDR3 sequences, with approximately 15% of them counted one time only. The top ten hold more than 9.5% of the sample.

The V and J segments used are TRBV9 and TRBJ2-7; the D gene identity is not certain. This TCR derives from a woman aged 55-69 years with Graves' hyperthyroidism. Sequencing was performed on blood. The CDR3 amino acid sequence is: CASSPTGRTYEQYF. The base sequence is TGTGCCAGCAGCCCCACGGGCCGGACCTACGAGCAGTACTTC.